This passage covers 7 T cell receptor beta chains from one sample sequenced in a study of T cell responses to AZD1222 COVID-19 vaccine. The data were produced by immunoSEQ multiplex PCR, yet TCRdb's version contains in-frame clones alone and is incomplete. The table includes 250,000 to 300,000 clones, almost 95% detected once. Here the sequenced sample was peripheral blood, taken 28 days after the second AZD1222 dose. The receptors derive from an adult who received the AZD1222 COVID-19 vaccine.

Here the CDR3 reads CASSTRSGSSDTQYF. The DNA of the CDR3 is TGTGCCAGCAGCACCCGTAGCGGGAGCTCTGATACGCAGTATTTT. The rearrangement uses TRBV7-2 and TRBJ2-3; 9 nucleotides align to TRBD2. V gave up 5 bases and J gave up 6 bases; unmatched junction bases: 9. Germline V gene sequence: CDR1 SGHTA, CDR2 FQGNSA. The CDR3 covers 15 residues.

This sequence joins TRBV9 and TRBJ1-5, with D possibly TRBD1 on 6 matching bases. The V end was cut by 4 bases, the J end by 3 bases, with 17 bases between. Germline V gene data show CDR1 as SGDLS and CDR2 as YYNGEE. The CDR3 consists of 16 residues. The CDR3 reads CASSPHEGGYNQPQHF. CDR3 sequence (DNA): TGTGCCAGCAGCCCTCACGAGGGGGGATACAATCAGCCCCAGCATTTT.

The count of this clone is one. The chain combines TRBV19 with TRBJ1-2, with a weak D call TRBD1 (5 bases). The length of the CDR3 is 14 residues. V shed 1 base and J shed 6 bases, with 12 bases lying between them. Germline CDR1 and CDR2: LNHDA and SQIVND (reference sequence). CDR3 protein: CASSIATGLHGYTF. The CDR3 DNA reads as TGTGCCAGTAGTATAGCTACGGGGCTCCATGGCTACACCTTC.

The rearrangement links TRBV6-1 to TRBJ1-2; D gene uncertain. V was clipped by 2 bases and J by 3 bases, with 7 bases between them. The CDR3 covers 13 residues. Germline CDR1 is MNHNS and CDR2 is SASEGT. The CDR3 DNA reads TGTGCCAGCAGTGAATTAAGGGACTATGGCTACACCTTC. This encodes CASSELRDYGYTF.

V is TRBV2 and J is TRBJ1-4, with a tentative D call TRBD1 (6 bases). CDR3 length equals 15 residues. The V and J ends lost 5 bases and 6 bases respectively, with 16 bases between them. Germline CDR1 SNHLY, CDR2 FYNNEI. CDR3 in amino acids: CASSYTFRGDEKLFF. CDR3 coding DNA: TGTGCCAGCAGTTATACTTTCAGGGGAGATGAAAAACTGTTTTTT.

The rearrangement joins TRBV5-6 to TRBJ2-5; TRBD2 agrees at 14 bases. The trim removed 4 bases at V and 5 bases at J, leaving 4 bases unmatched. The germline CDR1 and CDR2 sequences are SGHDT and YYEEEE. The CDR3 length is 15 residues. The CDR3 nucleotides read TGTGCCAGCAGCCGGACTAGCGGGGGGCAGGAGACCCAGTACTTC. It codes for CASSRTSGGQETQYF.

This sequence joins TRBV7-2 and TRBJ1-5; TRBD1 might be the D (6 bases). CDR1 is SGHTA and CDR2 is FQGNSA in the germline V gene. The CDR3 is 14 residues long. The V gene lost 4 bases and the J gene lost 4 bases, with 11 bases spanning the gap. CDR3 DNA sequence: TGTGCCAGCAGCTCACAGGGTGTGAATCAGCCCCAGCATTTT. Translated, it gives CASSSQGVNQPQHF.